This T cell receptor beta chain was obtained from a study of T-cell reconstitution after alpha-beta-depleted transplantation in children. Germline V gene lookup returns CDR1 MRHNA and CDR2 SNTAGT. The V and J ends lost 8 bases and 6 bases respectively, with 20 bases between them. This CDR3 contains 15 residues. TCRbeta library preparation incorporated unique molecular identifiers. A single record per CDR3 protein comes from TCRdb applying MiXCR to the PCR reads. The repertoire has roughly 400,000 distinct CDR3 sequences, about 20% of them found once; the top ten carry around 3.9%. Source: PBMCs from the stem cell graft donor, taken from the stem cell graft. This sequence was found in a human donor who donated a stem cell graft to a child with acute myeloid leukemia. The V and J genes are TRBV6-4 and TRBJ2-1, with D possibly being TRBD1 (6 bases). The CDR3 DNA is TGTGCCAGCGCAGGGGTCCCAGTATTCTCCAATGAGCAGTTCTTC. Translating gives CASAGVPVFSNEQFF.